The clone carrying this T cell receptor (beta chain) has a handful of counts. This specimen comes from a study of cytomegalovirus exposure and HLA in healthy donors. Study information: Of the donors genotyped, about 410 in all, about 81% fell in the Caucasian-associated ancestry cluster.

PCR used 60 Vbeta primers and 13 Jbeta primers. Repertoires were generated with immunoSEQ multiplex PCR, while TCRdb's copy carries only in-frame clones and drops some. The sample yields tens of thousands of clones, around three quarters seen once. This receptor was identified in a man aged 25-40 years in good health and CMV-seronegative. Sequenced: PBMCs.

The CDR3 protein is CASSLAHQGGTEAFF. CDR3 in DNA: TGTGCCAGCAGCTTAGCCCATCAGGGAGGGACTGAAGCTTTCTTT. This sequence joins TRBV13 and TRBJ1-1; weak D call: TRBD1 (5 bases). The CDR3 spans 15 residues. Germline V gene data show CDR1 as PRHDT and CDR2 as FYEKMQ (reference sequence). V was pared by 1 base and J by 5 bases, with 14 bases between.